Listed below are T cell receptor beta chains from one sample, sequenced in a study of blood T cells in healthy people across ages. In TCRdb, the 5' RACE reads were re-called with MiXCR into one record per CDR3 protein. The sample has over 1,200,000 distinct CDR3 sequences, approximately 59% seen once; the top ten hold roughly 7%. The sample taken for sequencing was blood. Receptors originate from a man aged 18 to 29 in good health. The CDR3 runs from the conserved cysteine through the conserved F or W. The order of the fields is V gene, clone size, J gene, D gene, CDR3 DNA, CDR3 protein. A D gene is named only where the DNA matches it firmly. Size is omitted from some rows. Given values are once, few, many or a class for expanded clones.

v_call: TRBV29-1
clone_size: NA
j_call: TRBJ1-2
d_call: NA
cdr3_nt: TGCAGCGTTGAGGACTTCCGAGGCTATGGCTACACCTTC
cdr3_aa: CSVEDFRGYGYTF

v_call: TRBV2
clone_size: once
j_call: TRBJ2-7
d_call: NA
cdr3_nt: TGTGCCAGCAGTGCCGGAGGGAACCTCAAGTACTACGAGCAGTACTTC
cdr3_aa: CASSAGGNLKYYEQYF

v_call: TRBV4-3
clone_size: once
j_call: TRBJ2-1
d_call: NA
cdr3_nt: TGCGCCAGCAGCCAAGATGGCTCTCCCAAACCCTACAATGAGCAGTTCTTC
cdr3_aa: CASSQDGSPKPYNEQFF

v_call: TRBV6-2/TRBV6-3
clone_size: few
j_call: TRBJ2-5
d_call: NA
cdr3_nt: TGTGCCAGCAGACGTTTTAGCGGTCCCCAAGAGACCCAGTACTTC
cdr3_aa: CASRRFSGPQETQYF

v_call: TRBV7-9
clone_size: few
j_call: TRBJ2-7
d_call: NA
cdr3_nt: TGTGCCAGCAGCTTCCTGGGGACGGAGCAGTACTTC
cdr3_aa: CASSFLGTEQYF

v_call: TRBV20-1
clone_size: NA
j_call: TRBJ1-5
d_call: NA
cdr3_nt: TGCAGTGCTAGAGTGGCAGGTGGCAATCAGCCCCAGCATTTT
cdr3_aa: CSARVAGGNQPQHF

v_call: TRBV4-1
clone_size: NA
j_call: TRBJ2-7
d_call: NA
cdr3_nt: TGCGCCAGCAGCCATGACCTCACCTACGAGCAGTACTTC
cdr3_aa: CASSHDLTYEQYF

v_call: TRBV27
clone_size: NA
j_call: TRBJ2-1
d_call: NA
cdr3_nt: TGTGCCAGCAGTTTATCCGGGACTGACAATGAGCAGTTCTTC
cdr3_aa: CASSLSGTDNEQFF

v_call: TRBV20-1
clone_size: NA
j_call: TRBJ2-7
d_call: TRBD2
cdr3_nt: TGCAGTGCGCCCAACCCTAGCGGGAGGGTCTCCTACGAGCAGTACTTC
cdr3_aa: CSAPNPSGRVSYEQYF

v_call: TRBV20-1
clone_size: NA
j_call: TRBJ2-3
d_call: TRBD2
cdr3_nt: TGCAGTGCCATAGCGGGGGGGAGAACAGATACGCAGTATTTT
cdr3_aa: CSAIAGGRTDTQYF

v_call: TRBV20-1
clone_size: NA
j_call: TRBJ2-3
d_call: TRBD2
cdr3_nt: TGCAGTGCTAGGGGACTAAAAGGGATAAGCACAGATACGCAGTATTTT
cdr3_aa: CSARGLKGISTDTQYF

v_call: TRBV7-2
clone_size: NA
j_call: TRBJ2-7
d_call: NA
cdr3_nt: TGTGCCAGCAGCTTACGGTCCCCGAAACCCTACGAGCAGTACTTC
cdr3_aa: CASSLRSPKPYEQYF

v_call: TRBV20-1
clone_size: NA
j_call: TRBJ2-1
d_call: NA
cdr3_nt: TGCAGTGCTAGAGGGGGTACTACAGGTAGCTCCTACAATGAGCAGTTCTTC
cdr3_aa: CSARGGTTGSSYNEQFF

v_call: TRBV6-5
clone_size: NA
j_call: TRBJ1-2
d_call: NA
cdr3_nt: TGTGCCAGCAGTTACTCGATGAGGGAGGCCGACTATGGCTACACCTTC
cdr3_aa: CASSYSMREADYGYTF

v_call: TRBV29-1
clone_size: NA
j_call: TRBJ2-1
d_call: TRBD2
cdr3_nt: TGCAGCGTTGAAGATCCGCTAGCGGGAAATTCTAATGAGCAGTTCTTC
cdr3_aa: CSVEDPLAGNSNEQFF

v_call: TRBV20-1
clone_size: NA
j_call: TRBJ2-7
d_call: NA
cdr3_nt: TGCAGTGCTAAACAATTTTCCTACGAGCAGTACTTC
cdr3_aa: CSAKQFSYEQYF

v_call: TRBV27
clone_size: few
j_call: TRBJ1-6
d_call: NA
cdr3_nt: TGTGCCAGCAGTTTAGGGCTTGGTAATTCACCCCTCCACTTT
cdr3_aa: CASSLGLGNSPLHF

v_call: TRBV20-1
clone_size: NA
j_call: TRBJ1-4
d_call: NA
cdr3_nt: TGCAGTGCTAGACCTGCAGGGATTTCAACTAATGAAAAACTGTTTTTT
cdr3_aa: CSARPAGISTNEKLFF

v_call: TRBV5-6
clone_size: NA
j_call: TRBJ2-1
d_call: TRBD2
cdr3_nt: TGTGCCAGCAGCGAGGGACTAGCGGCCGGGAGCTCCTACAATGAGCAGTTCTTC
cdr3_aa: CASSEGLAAGSSYNEQFF

v_call: TRBV4-2
clone_size: NA
j_call: TRBJ1-1
d_call: TRBD1
cdr3_nt: TGTGCCAGCAGCCAGCCGGATTACAGGGGGAACACTGAAGCTTTCTTT
cdr3_aa: CASSQPDYRGNTEAFF

v_call: TRBV29-1
clone_size: NA
j_call: TRBJ1-2
d_call: NA
cdr3_nt: TGCAGCGTGGGGGGATTTGGCGGCTACACCTTC
cdr3_aa: CSVGGFGGYTF

v_call: TRBV11-2
clone_size: NA
j_call: TRBJ2-3
d_call: NA
cdr3_nt: TGTGCCAGCAGCTTAGTGGCGGGTTCACGCACAGATACGCAGTATTTT
cdr3_aa: CASSLVAGSRTDTQYF

v_call: TRBV20-1
clone_size: few
j_call: TRBJ1-4
d_call: NA
cdr3_nt: TGCAGTGCTAGTTTCCCAGGTGGCGGTGAAAAACTGTTTTTT
cdr3_aa: CSASFPGGGEKLFF

v_call: TRBV6-2/TRBV6-3
clone_size: NA
j_call: TRBJ2-1
d_call: NA
cdr3_nt: TGTGCCAGCAGTCCACTAGGGATCAATGAGCAGTTCTTC
cdr3_aa: CASSPLGINEQFF

v_call: TRBV20-1
clone_size: NA
j_call: TRBJ2-5
d_call: NA
cdr3_nt: TGCAGTGCTAGAGATCTTCGGGCAGAAGAGACCCAGTACTTC
cdr3_aa: CSARDLRAEETQYF

v_call: TRBV7-9
clone_size: NA
j_call: TRBJ2-7
d_call: NA
cdr3_nt: TGTGCCAGCAGCTTAACGAACCTCCTGGGGCCTAGCTCCTACGAGCAGTACTTC
cdr3_aa: CASSLTNLLGPSSYEQYF

v_call: TRBV27
clone_size: NA
j_call: TRBJ2-1
d_call: TRBD2
cdr3_nt: TGTGCCAGCAGTTTACTCGGGGGGGCCACCTACAATGAGCAGTTCTTC
cdr3_aa: CASSLLGGATYNEQFF

v_call: TRBV5-1
clone_size: NA
j_call: TRBJ2-7
d_call: TRBD1
cdr3_nt: TGCGCCAGCAGCTCCATAGGACAGGGAGTGGGGGACTACGAGCAGTACTTC
cdr3_aa: CASSSIGQGVGDYEQYF

v_call: TRBV29-1
clone_size: NA
j_call: TRBJ2-2
d_call: TRBD2
cdr3_nt: TGCAGCGTTGACGCGGGAGGTACCGGGGAGCTGTTTTTT
cdr3_aa: CSVDAGGTGELFF

v_call: TRBV12-3/TRBV12-4
clone_size: NA
j_call: TRBJ1-1
d_call: TRBD1
cdr3_nt: TGTGCCAGCAGCAATATACAGGGGGGGTACACTGAAGCTTTCTTT
cdr3_aa: CASSNIQGGYTEAFF

v_call: TRBV24-1
clone_size: NA
j_call: TRBJ1-2
d_call: NA
cdr3_nt: TGTGGTATCATAACCGGAGTCCCTGGCTACACCTTC
cdr3_aa: CGIITGVPGYTF

v_call: TRBV10-3
clone_size: NA
j_call: TRBJ1-5
d_call: NA
cdr3_nt: TGTGCCATCAGTGGGTCCCAGAGCAATCAGCCCCAGCATTTT
cdr3_aa: CAISGSQSNQPQHF

v_call: TRBV6-2/TRBV6-3
clone_size: NA
j_call: TRBJ2-7
d_call: NA
cdr3_nt: TGTGCCAGCAGTTACTTTCTGGGACTCTACGAGCAGTACTTC
cdr3_aa: CASSYFLGLYEQYF

v_call: TRBV12-3/TRBV12-4
clone_size: NA
j_call: TRBJ2-7
d_call: NA
cdr3_nt: TGTGCCACCCTAGATGGTGGGACCGACGAGCAGTACTTC
cdr3_aa: CATLDGGTDEQYF

v_call: TRBV20-1
clone_size: few
j_call: TRBJ2-7
d_call: NA
cdr3_nt: TGCAGTGCTGAGAGCGTCCCAGGGCAACACGAGCAGTACTTC
cdr3_aa: CSAESVPGQHEQYF

v_call: TRBV7-8
clone_size: NA
j_call: TRBJ2-7
d_call: NA
cdr3_nt: TGTGCCAGCAGCTTAGCCCGTGGGAGCGGTAGCTCCTACGAGCAGTACTTC
cdr3_aa: CASSLARGSGSSYEQYF

v_call: TRBV20-1
clone_size: NA
j_call: TRBJ1-2
d_call: NA
cdr3_nt: TGCAGTGCTCGTAGCCAAAGGGTGGGAGGCTACACCTTC
cdr3_aa: CSARSQRVGGYTF

v_call: TRBV7-9
clone_size: NA
j_call: TRBJ2-3
d_call: NA
cdr3_nt: TGTGCCAGCATCCCCCGCGAAGGCCCAGATACGCAGTATTTT
cdr3_aa: CASIPREGPDTQYF

v_call: TRBV4-2
clone_size: NA
j_call: TRBJ2-3
d_call: TRBD1
cdr3_nt: TGTGCCAGCAGCCAAGAACAGGGGGCGAAGTATTTT
cdr3_aa: CASSQEQGAKYF

v_call: TRBV4-2
clone_size: NA
j_call: TRBJ1-1
d_call: NA
cdr3_nt: TGTGCCAGCAGCCTAAGTAGATCGATCTCGAACACTGAAGCTTTCTTT
cdr3_aa: CASSLSRSISNTEAFF

v_call: TRBV9
clone_size: NA
j_call: TRBJ2-3
d_call: NA
cdr3_nt: TGTGCCAGCAGCGCCCCACAGGGCAAAGGCACAGATACGCAGTATTTT
cdr3_aa: CASSAPQGKGTDTQYF